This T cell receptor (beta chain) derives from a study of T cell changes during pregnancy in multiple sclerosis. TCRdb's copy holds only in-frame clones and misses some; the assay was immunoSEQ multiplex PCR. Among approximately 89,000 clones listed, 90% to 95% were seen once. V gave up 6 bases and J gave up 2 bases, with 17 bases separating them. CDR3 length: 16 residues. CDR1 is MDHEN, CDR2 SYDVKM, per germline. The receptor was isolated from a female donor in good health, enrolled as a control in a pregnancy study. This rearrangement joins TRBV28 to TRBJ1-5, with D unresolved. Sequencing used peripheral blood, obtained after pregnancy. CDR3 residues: CASSGTVAGGNQPQHF. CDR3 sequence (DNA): TGTGCCAGCAGCGGAACTGTCGCCGGAGGCAATCAGCCCCAGCATTTT. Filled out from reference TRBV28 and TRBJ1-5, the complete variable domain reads DVKVTQSSRYLVKRTGEKVFLECVQDMDHENMFWYRQDPGLGLRLIYFSYDVKMKEKGDIPEGYSVSREKKERFSLILESASTNQTSMYLCASSGTVAGGNQPQHFGDGTRLSIL.